Below, 5 T cell receptor beta chains from the same sample are listed, as sequenced in a study of cytomegalovirus exposure and HLA in healthy donors. 60 Vbeta and 13 Jbeta primers were used in PCR. The protocol was immunoSEQ multiplex PCR, while the TCRdb copy is restricted to in-frame clones and leaves out a portion. The repertoire holds 200,000 to 250,000 clones, with under 90% as singletons. The sample was PBMCs. These receptor sequences come from a human donor in good health.

The chain couples TRBV6-5 to TRBJ2-3; 7 bases are a match to TRBD1. J gave up 1 base and V 6 bases, and 7 bases lay outside the gene matches. This CDR3 comprises 15 residues. Looked up from germline, CDR1 is MNHEY and CDR2 is SVGAGI. The CDR3 spells CASRSDRDGTDTQYF. The CDR3 nucleotides read TGTGCCAGCAGATCCGACAGGGACGGCACAGATACGCAGTATTTT.

This rearrangement joins TRBV6-5 to TRBJ2-7, with 8 nucleotides matching TRBD2. Losses at the gene ends were 5 bases for V and 10 bases for J; bases not matched to a gene: 10. The germline V gene encodes CDR1 MNHEY and CDR2 SVGAGI. The CDR3 contains 13 residues. CDR3 in amino acids: CASSPGGAHVQYF. CDR3 bases: TGTGCCAGCAGTCCCGGGGGGGCCCATGTACAGTACTTC.

The CDR3 spells CSSTGGSGYTF. The CDR3 nucleotides are TGCAGTTCCACAGGGGGATCTGGCTACACCTTC. The chain uses TRBV20-1 and TRBJ1-2; 8 bases align to TRBD1. The J segment lost 7 bases and the V segment lost 8 bases, leaving 6 bases of the junction unmatched. The V gene's germline CDR1 is DFQATT and CDR2 SNEGSKA (reference sequence). The CDR3 is made up of 11 amino acids.

The chain's CDR3 is CAIKGAGGLGTDTQYF. The CDR3 DNA is TGTGCCATCAAAGGGGCGGGAGGGCTTGGCACAGATACGCAGTATTTT. The rearrangement links TRBV10-3 to TRBJ2-3, with 9 bases fitting TRBD2. Germline-derived CDR1 and CDR2 are ENHRY and SYGVKD. V trimming: 7 bases; J trimming: 1 base; junction bases outside the gene matches: 9. CDR3 length: 16 amino acids.

The V gene is TRBV6-6, the J gene TRBJ2-1; D call uncertain. Trimming took 0 bases from V and 5 from J, leaving 14 bases between them. The CDR3 is 16 amino acids. Germline CDR1 MNHNY, CDR2 SVGAGI (reference sequence). The CDR3 loop reads CASSYSGAAPHNEQFF. The CDR3, as DNA: TGTGCCAGCAGTTACTCGGGTGCGGCGCCTCACAATGAGCAGTTCTTC.